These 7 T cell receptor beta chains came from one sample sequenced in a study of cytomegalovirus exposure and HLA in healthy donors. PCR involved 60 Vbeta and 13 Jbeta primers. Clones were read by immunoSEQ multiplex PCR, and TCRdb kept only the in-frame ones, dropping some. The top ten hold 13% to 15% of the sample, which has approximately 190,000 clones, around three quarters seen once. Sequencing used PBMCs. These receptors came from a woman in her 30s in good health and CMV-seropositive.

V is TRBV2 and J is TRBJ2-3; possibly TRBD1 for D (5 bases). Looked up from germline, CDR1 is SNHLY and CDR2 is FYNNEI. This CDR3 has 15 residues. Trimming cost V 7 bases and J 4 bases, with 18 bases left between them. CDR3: CASMTDFVQADTQYF. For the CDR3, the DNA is TGTGCCAGCATGACTGACTTCGTACAGGCAGATACGCAGTATTTT.

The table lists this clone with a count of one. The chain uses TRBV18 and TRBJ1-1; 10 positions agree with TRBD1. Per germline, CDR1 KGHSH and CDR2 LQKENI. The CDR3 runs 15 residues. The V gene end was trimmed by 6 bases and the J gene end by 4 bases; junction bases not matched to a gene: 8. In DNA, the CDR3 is TGTGCCAGCTCTCCCGGACAGGGGGGAATCACTGAAGCTTTCTTT. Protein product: CASSPGQGGITEAFF.

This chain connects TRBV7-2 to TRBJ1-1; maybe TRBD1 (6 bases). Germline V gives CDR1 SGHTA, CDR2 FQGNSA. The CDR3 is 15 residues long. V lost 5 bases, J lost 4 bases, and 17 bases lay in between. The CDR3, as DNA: TGTGCCAGCAGCCCGTACAGGGTTCGGGGCACTGAAGCTTTCTTT. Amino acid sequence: CASSPYRVRGTEAFF.

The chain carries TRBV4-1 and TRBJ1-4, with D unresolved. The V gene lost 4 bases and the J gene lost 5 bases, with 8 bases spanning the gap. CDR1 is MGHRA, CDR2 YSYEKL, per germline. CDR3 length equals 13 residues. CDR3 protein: CASSRSENEKLFF. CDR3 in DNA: TGCGCCAGCAGCCGTAGTGAGAATGAAAAACTGTTTTTT.

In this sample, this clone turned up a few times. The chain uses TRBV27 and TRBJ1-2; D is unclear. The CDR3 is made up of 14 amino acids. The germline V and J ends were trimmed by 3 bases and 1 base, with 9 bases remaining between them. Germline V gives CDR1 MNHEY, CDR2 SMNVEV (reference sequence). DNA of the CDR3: TGTGCCAGCAGTTTGGGCCGAAGTAACTATGGCTACACCTTC. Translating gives CASSLGRSNYGYTF.

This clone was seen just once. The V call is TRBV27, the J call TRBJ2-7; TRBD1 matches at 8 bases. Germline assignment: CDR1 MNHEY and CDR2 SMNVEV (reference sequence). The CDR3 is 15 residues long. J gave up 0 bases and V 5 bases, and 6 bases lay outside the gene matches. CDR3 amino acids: CASSSRTGSSYEQYF. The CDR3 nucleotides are TGTGCCAGCAGTAGCCGGACAGGGAGCTCCTACGAGCAGTACTTC.

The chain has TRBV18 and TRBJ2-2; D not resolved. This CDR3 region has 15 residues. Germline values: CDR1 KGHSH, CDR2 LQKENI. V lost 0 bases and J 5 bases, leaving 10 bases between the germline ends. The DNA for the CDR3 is TGTGCCAGCTCACCACCGGTGGGCCTAACCGGGGAGCTGTTTTTT. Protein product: CASSPPVGLTGELFF.